This is a list of T cell receptor beta chains from one sample in a study of CD8+CD57+ T cells in acquired aplastic anemia. TCRdb itself ran the reads through MiXCR, one entry per CDR3 protein. The sample yields 160,000 or so distinct CDR3 sequences, less than 50% seen once. The sample was sorted CD4+, CD8+, or CD8+CD57+ T cells (not recorded which) from PBMCs. The receptor source for this set is a human donor with aplastic anemia. The CDR3 runs from the conserved cysteine through the conserved F or W. The order of the fields is J gene, V gene, clone size, D gene, CDR3 DNA, CDR3 protein. The D gene is left open where the match is weak. A clone size is listed for some rows: how often the clone was seen (once, few, many), or a class if it is expanded.

j_call: TRBJ2-7
v_call: TRBV5-1
clone_size: -
d_call: -
cdr3_nt: TGCGCCAGCAGGAATACGGGAGACAACTCCTACGAGCAGTACTTC
cdr3_aa: CASRNTGDNSYEQYF

j_call: TRBJ2-5
v_call: TRBV10-3
clone_size: -
d_call: TRBD2
cdr3_nt: TGTGCCACAGGACTAGCGGGGCAGGGGGAGACCCAGTACTTC
cdr3_aa: CATGLAGQGETQYF

j_call: TRBJ2-7
v_call: TRBV20-1
clone_size: once
d_call: TRBD2
cdr3_nt: TGCAGTGCCGAACTCTCTAGCGGGAGCGACGAGCAGTACTTC
cdr3_aa: CSAELSSGSDEQYF

j_call: TRBJ2-5
v_call: TRBV7-9
clone_size: -
d_call: -
cdr3_nt: TGTGCCAGCAACTTGACTAGGCAGGAGACCCAGTACTTC
cdr3_aa: CASNLTRQETQYF

j_call: TRBJ1-1
v_call: TRBV9
clone_size: many
d_call: -
cdr3_nt: TGTGCCAGCAGCGTTCGTCAGGGCCTTATGAACACTGAAGCTTTCTTT
cdr3_aa: CASSVRQGLMNTEAFF

j_call: TRBJ1-1
v_call: TRBV19
clone_size: -
d_call: -
cdr3_nt: TGTGCCAGTAGCCCCGGGAGGGTAAACACTGAAGCTTTCTTT
cdr3_aa: CASSPGRVNTEAFF

j_call: TRBJ2-3
v_call: TRBV11-2
clone_size: -
d_call: -
cdr3_nt: TGTGCCAACAGCCTAGAAGTGGTGACAGATACGCAGTATTTT
cdr3_aa: CANSLEVVTDTQYF

j_call: TRBJ2-5
v_call: TRBV7-2
clone_size: few
d_call: -
cdr3_nt: TGTGCCAGCAGCCGGGGTTGGGAGACCCAGTACTTC
cdr3_aa: CASSRGWETQYF

j_call: TRBJ2-7
v_call: TRBV19
clone_size: -
d_call: -
cdr3_nt: TGTGCCTCGAGACCTGCGGGGTTCTACGAGCAGTACTTC
cdr3_aa: CASRPAGFYEQYF

j_call: TRBJ2-5
v_call: TRBV19
clone_size: few
d_call: -
cdr3_nt: TGTGCCAGTAGTACGGTGAAGCAGGAGACCCAGTACTTC
cdr3_aa: CASSTVKQETQYF

j_call: TRBJ1-2
v_call: TRBV2
clone_size: few
d_call: -
cdr3_nt: TGTGCCAGCAGTCAGGGAGAAGGCTTGGGTGGCTACACCTTC
cdr3_aa: CASSQGEGLGGYTF

j_call: TRBJ1-1
v_call: TRBV7-2
clone_size: -
d_call: -
cdr3_nt: TGTGCCAGCAGCCTATTCATGAACACTGAAGCTTTCTTT
cdr3_aa: CASSLFMNTEAFF

j_call: TRBJ1-2
v_call: TRBV30
clone_size: -
d_call: -
cdr3_nt: TGTGCCTGGAGTGAAGGGGCACCCCTCGAGACCTTC
cdr3_aa: CAWSEGAPLETF

j_call: TRBJ2-3
v_call: TRBV9
clone_size: -
d_call: -
cdr3_nt: TGTGCCAGCAGCGTCGGACCCGGAGAACGGGATACGCAGTATTTT
cdr3_aa: CASSVGPGERDTQYF

j_call: TRBJ2-7
v_call: TRBV20-1
clone_size: -
d_call: -
cdr3_nt: TGCAGTGGCAGAGATCCCAGGACCTACGAGCAGTACTTC
cdr3_aa: CSGRDPRTYEQYF

j_call: TRBJ2-7
v_call: TRBV13
clone_size: -
d_call: -
cdr3_nt: TGTGCCTGCGGCTTAGGCGTTAGGGGGTACGAGCAGTACTTC
cdr3_aa: CACGLGVRGYEQYF

j_call: TRBJ2-1
v_call: TRBV6-5
clone_size: many
d_call: TRBD2
cdr3_nt: TGTGCCAGCAGTTACTCAGCGGGGAATGAGCAGTTCTTC
cdr3_aa: CASSYSAGNEQFF

j_call: TRBJ2-2
v_call: TRBV2
clone_size: many
d_call: -
cdr3_nt: TGTGCCAGCAGTGAAGCAGGACAGACGAGTCCCCCCGGGGAGCTGTTTTTT
cdr3_aa: CASSEAGQTSPPGELFF

j_call: TRBJ2-3
v_call: TRBV7-3
clone_size: many
d_call: -
cdr3_nt: TGTGCCAGCAGCCCCGGGATCCCAGATACGCAGTATTTT
cdr3_aa: CASSPGIPDTQYF

j_call: TRBJ2-5
v_call: TRBV10-2
clone_size: once
d_call: -
cdr3_nt: TGCGCCAGCAGTCTGGACCCGGGAGAGGGGCAAGAGACCCAGTACTTC
cdr3_aa: CASSLDPGEGQETQYF

j_call: TRBJ2-5
v_call: TRBV4-3
clone_size: -
d_call: -
cdr3_nt: TGCGCCAGCAGCCAAGAACGCCTAGTTAGAGAGACCCAGTACTTC
cdr3_aa: CASSQERLVRETQYF

j_call: TRBJ1-1
v_call: TRBV29-1
clone_size: many
d_call: TRBD1
cdr3_nt: TGCAGCGTTGAGTTTGGACAGGGGGACACTGAAGCTTTCTTT
cdr3_aa: CSVEFGQGDTEAFF

j_call: TRBJ1-6
v_call: TRBV7-9
clone_size: -
d_call: -
cdr3_nt: TGTGCCAGCAGCCGGAATTCACCCCTCCACTTT
cdr3_aa: CASSRNSPLHF

j_call: TRBJ2-7
v_call: TRBV7-2
clone_size: -
d_call: TRBD1
cdr3_nt: TGTGCCAGCAGCCGGGACAGCTCAGCGATGTACGAGCAGTACTTC
cdr3_aa: CASSRDSSAMYEQYF

j_call: TRBJ2-7
v_call: TRBV10-1
clone_size: many
d_call: TRBD2
cdr3_nt: TGCGCCAGCAGTGGAACCGGGACTAGCTCCTACGAGCAGTACTTC
cdr3_aa: CASSGTGTSSYEQYF

j_call: TRBJ2-2
v_call: TRBV29-1
clone_size: few
d_call: -
cdr3_nt: TGCAGCGTTTTTTCGGTATGGCCCCCCGGGGAGCTGTTTTTT
cdr3_aa: CSVFSVWPPGELFF

j_call: TRBJ1-2
v_call: TRBV11-2
clone_size: -
d_call: TRBD1
cdr3_nt: TGTGCCAGCAGTCCGACAGGGGGCCTTTATAACTATGGCTACACCTTC
cdr3_aa: CASSPTGGLYNYGYTF

j_call: TRBJ1-1
v_call: TRBV2
clone_size: many
d_call: -
cdr3_nt: TGTGCCAGCAGCCTCGGGACACTTGAAGCTTTCTTT
cdr3_aa: CASSLGTLEAFF

j_call: TRBJ2-1
v_call: TRBV2
clone_size: -
d_call: TRBD2
cdr3_nt: TGTGCCAGCCGCGTGGGAGAGCGGGAGAACAATGAGCAGTTCTTC
cdr3_aa: CASRVGERENNEQFF

j_call: TRBJ2-7
v_call: TRBV6-1
clone_size: many
d_call: -
cdr3_nt: TGTGCCAGCAGTGAATATGAGTATCCCTACGAGCAGTACTTC
cdr3_aa: CASSEYEYPYEQYF

j_call: TRBJ2-5
v_call: TRBV7-9
clone_size: -
d_call: -
cdr3_nt: TGTGCCAGCAGCTTAACCGATATCCAAGAGACCCAGTACTTC
cdr3_aa: CASSLTDIQETQYF

j_call: TRBJ2-3
v_call: TRBV24-1
clone_size: many
d_call: -
cdr3_nt: TGTGCCACCAGTGATTTGAGGCCGACGGACGAACATTCTAGCACAGATACGCAGTATTTT
cdr3_aa: CATSDLRPTDEHSSTDTQYF

j_call: TRBJ2-7
v_call: TRBV15
clone_size: many
d_call: -
cdr3_nt: TGTGCCTCCCTGAGGGGGTTCAACTACGAGCAGTACTTC
cdr3_aa: CASLRGFNYEQYF

j_call: TRBJ2-5
v_call: TRBV4-2
clone_size: once
d_call: TRBD2
cdr3_nt: TGTGCCAGCAGCCAAGATCCATCCGCTAGCGGACAAGAGACCCAGTACTTC
cdr3_aa: CASSQDPSASGQETQYF

j_call: TRBJ1-2
v_call: TRBV3-1
clone_size: once
d_call: -
cdr3_nt: TGTGCCAGCAGCCAAGATGTAGGACGGTTTAACTATGGCTACACCTTC
cdr3_aa: CASSQDVGRFNYGYTF

j_call: TRBJ2-1
v_call: TRBV9
clone_size: many
d_call: -
cdr3_nt: TGTGCCAGCAGCGTAAGCGGGCCTAGCGTCGATGAGCAGTTCTTC
cdr3_aa: CASSVSGPSVDEQFF

j_call: TRBJ1-1
v_call: TRBV6-4
clone_size: many
d_call: -
cdr3_nt: TGTGCCAGCAGTGGTGCGGGGGGCTCTACGAACACTGAAGCTTTCTTT
cdr3_aa: CASSGAGGSTNTEAFF

j_call: TRBJ1-6
v_call: TRBV19
clone_size: once
d_call: -
cdr3_nt: TGTGCCAGTAGTATCGCAGAAACCAATTCACCCCTCCACTTT
cdr3_aa: CASSIAETNSPLHF

j_call: TRBJ2-3
v_call: TRBV29-1
clone_size: -
d_call: -
cdr3_nt: TGCAGCGTTGAGCGGGGACTTACAGATACGCAGTATTTT
cdr3_aa: CSVERGLTDTQYF

j_call: TRBJ2-3
v_call: TRBV11-2
clone_size: -
d_call: -
cdr3_nt: TGTGCCAGCAGCTTACGGCAGTTGGGCTACACAGATACGCAGTATTTT
cdr3_aa: CASSLRQLGYTDTQYF

j_call: TRBJ2-5
v_call: TRBV15
clone_size: -
d_call: -
cdr3_nt: TGTGCCACCAGCAGAGCGAAAGAGACCCAGTACTTC
cdr3_aa: CATSRAKETQYF

j_call: TRBJ2-1
v_call: TRBV19
clone_size: few
d_call: TRBD2
cdr3_nt: TGTGCCAGTAGTCCCTTTACTAGCGGGAGCAATGAGCAGTTCTTC
cdr3_aa: CASSPFTSGSNEQFF

j_call: TRBJ2-3
v_call: TRBV24-1
clone_size: many
d_call: -
cdr3_nt: TGTGCCACCAGTGATTTCCGGACCCCTAGCACAGATACGCAGTATTTT
cdr3_aa: CATSDFRTPSTDTQYF

j_call: TRBJ2-1
v_call: TRBV12-3/TRBV12-4
clone_size: -
d_call: -
cdr3_nt: TGTGCCAGCAGCGTAGGTTCCACAACCAATGAGCAGTTCTTC
cdr3_aa: CASSVGSTTNEQFF

j_call: TRBJ1-3
v_call: TRBV10-3
clone_size: -
d_call: TRBD1
cdr3_nt: TGTGCCATCAGTACCCCCTTGACAGGGGCTGGAAACACCATATATTTT
cdr3_aa: CAISTPLTGAGNTIYF

j_call: TRBJ2-7
v_call: TRBV12-3/TRBV12-4
clone_size: many
d_call: -
cdr3_nt: TGTGCCAGCAGTCCAGGCGAAGGGGGCTACGAGCAGTACTTC
cdr3_aa: CASSPGEGGYEQYF

j_call: TRBJ2-5
v_call: TRBV7-9
clone_size: -
d_call: -
cdr3_nt: TGTGCTAGCAGCTTGGACTGGCAAGAGACCCAGTACTTC
cdr3_aa: CASSLDWQETQYF

j_call: TRBJ1-1
v_call: TRBV7-3
clone_size: -
d_call: -
cdr3_nt: TGTGCCAGCAGCTCGGACGGGAACACTGAAGCTTTCTTT
cdr3_aa: CASSSDGNTEAFF

j_call: TRBJ2-5
v_call: TRBV24-1
clone_size: -
d_call: TRBD2
cdr3_nt: TGTGCCACCAGTGATTTGGGGGTAGCGGGAGGGCGAGAGACCCAGTACTTC
cdr3_aa: CATSDLGVAGGRETQYF

j_call: TRBJ2-3
v_call: TRBV20-1
clone_size: -
d_call: -
cdr3_nt: TGCAGTGCTAGCGGGGGCCCACGAGATACGCAGTATTTT
cdr3_aa: CSASGGPRDTQYF

j_call: TRBJ1-2
v_call: TRBV2
clone_size: -
d_call: -
cdr3_nt: TGTGCCAGCAGTGAGGGGGACATCTATGGCTACACCTTC
cdr3_aa: CASSEGDIYGYTF

j_call: TRBJ2-2
v_call: TRBV16
clone_size: few
d_call: -
cdr3_nt: TGTGCCAGCAGCCAATCGGGACGGAACACCGGGGAGCTGTTTTTT
cdr3_aa: CASSQSGRNTGELFF

j_call: TRBJ1-1
v_call: TRBV7-9
clone_size: many
d_call: -
cdr3_nt: TGTGCCAGCAGCTTTAGGGAATACTCTGAAGCTTTCTTT
cdr3_aa: CASSFREYSEAFF

j_call: TRBJ2-1
v_call: TRBV19
clone_size: many
d_call: -
cdr3_nt: TGTGCCAGTAGAACACCCGTGGACAGCTTGCAGTTCTTC
cdr3_aa: CASRTPVDSLQFF